The TCR beta chain described here comes from a study of vaccination effects on CD4 cells after COVID-19 (dated by TCRdb to between 2021 and 2023). About the study as a whole: Each participant got two doses of an mRNA SARS-CoV-2 vaccine, either BNT162b2 or mRNA-1273. Pre-vaccine samples from two convalescent patients were drawn 16 days and one week before the first dose, 142 and 148 days after COVID-19 diagnosis. In the study, cultures from other donors were sequenced using the Oncomine TCR Beta short-read assay on an Illumina iSeq 100. A total of 10 COVID-19 convalescent patients and a few SARS-CoV-2-naive healthy vaccine recipients were included in the full study. SARS-CoV-2 spike-specific CD4+ TCR repertoires from before and after mRNA vaccination were compared in COVID-19 convalescent patients and in infection-naive vaccine recipients. Broad study findings and their caveats: In convalescent patients, the post-vaccine spike-reactive repertoire was composed mainly of new vaccine-induced clones that were largely distinct from infection-induced clones. Only a small number of convalescent patients were included, and no early post-infection timepoints were available, which limited the study. Both infection-induced and vaccine-induced clones contracted markedly at late post-vaccination timepoints, which is consistent with waning T cell responses.

The method was the immunoSEQ multiplex PCR assay. DNA from the cultured and isolated CD4+ T cells underwent TCR beta CDR3 sequencing. In the paper's pipeline: Non-productive TCR sequences were removed and reads were trimmed to the CDR3 region, keeping CDR3s of at least 7 amino acids. The MANAFEST web app was used to pick out antigen-specific clonotypes by comparing their expansion in peptide wells with that in reference cultures. For clones to be considered positive, expansion at FDR<0.05 versus reference and all other wells, an odds ratio above 5, and a frequency above 0.1% in two replicate wells were required. A clonotype was called cross-reactive if it was significantly expanded both in SARS-CoV-2 spike wells and in at least one common cold coronavirus spike condition. Using the stringdist R package, CDR3 similarity was measured by Levenshtein distance, and unrooted trees were constructed with ape in R 3.6.1. In TCRdb, the immuneACCESS table is reduced to in-frame sequences with V and J assigned. These tables do not hold every clone; where another copy was compared, an unresolved V gene accounts for under half, and the others remain unexplained. The V and J calls and clone size were taken over from that table, and D and trimming were inferred from the DNA. The sample has approximately 26,000 clones on record, under 75% of them singletons. Roughly 18% of the sample goes to the ten largest clones.

In the ViraFEST assay, PBMC were stimulated with viral peptide pools, and TCR sequencing was then used to find antigen-specific CD4+ T cell clonotypes based on their expansion. After more than nine days of culture, CD4+ T cells were isolated with the EasySep CD4+ T cell isolation kit. Convalescent patients had PCR-confirmed SARS-CoV-2 infection between March and December 2020, before Alpha, Beta and Delta variants emerged in the United States. Some 2 million PBMC per well were cultured with roughly 10 ug/ml peptides in IMDM containing 5% human AB serum, approximately 9.1 IU/ml IL-2 and gentamicin. On days 3 and 7, half of the culture medium was replaced with fresh IL-2-containing medium. Each peptide stimulation condition was cultured in triplicate wells unless otherwise noted. Using Ficoll-Paque Plus gradient centrifugation, PBMC were separated from whole blood and then either used fresh or cryopreserved at -140C. Overlapping peptide pools spanned the spike proteins of SARS-CoV-2 and the common cold coronaviruses HCoV-NL63, HCoV-OC43 and HCoV-229E. The QIAamp micro DNA kit was used to extract genomic DNA from the cultured CD4+ T cells.

Reading the germline V gene gives CDR1 KGHSH and CDR2 LQKENI. Germline trimming amounts to 3 bases on V and 2 bases on J, with 8 as the count of junction bases outside the gene matches. There are 17 amino acids in the CDR3, from cysteine to phenylalanine inclusive. Just the 51-base CDR3 DNA is kept, in frame starting at base 1. Notes on this clone: Which antigen it targets is not known. No much larger clone exists at a distance of one base, and base qualities are not known.

The rearranged segments are TRBV18 and TRBJ1-1; TRBD1 aligns with 11 central bases. The sequence came from a human donor who had a prior SARS-CoV-2 infection. Here the sequenced sample was CD4+ T cells from PBMCs cultured with SARS-CoV-2 spike peptides, taken before COVID-19 vaccination. This specimen's cell subset or site label, per the study, means: SARS-CoV-2 spike overlapping peptide pool stimulation. The DNA reads TGTGCCAGCTCACCCTCAGGACAGGGGGCTATTAACACTGAAGCTTTCTTT. This encodes CASSPSGQGAINTEAFF.